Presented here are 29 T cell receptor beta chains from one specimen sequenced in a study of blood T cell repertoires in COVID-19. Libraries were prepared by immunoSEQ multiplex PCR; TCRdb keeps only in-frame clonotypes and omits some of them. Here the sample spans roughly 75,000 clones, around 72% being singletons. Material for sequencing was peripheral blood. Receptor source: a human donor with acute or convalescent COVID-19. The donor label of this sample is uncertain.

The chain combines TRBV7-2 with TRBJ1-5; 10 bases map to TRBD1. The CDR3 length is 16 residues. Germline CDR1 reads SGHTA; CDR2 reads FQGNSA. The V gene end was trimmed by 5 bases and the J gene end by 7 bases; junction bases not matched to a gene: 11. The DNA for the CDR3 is TGTGCCAGCAGCAGTACTGGGACAGGGGAGGAGCAGCCCCAGCATTTT. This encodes CASSSTGTGEEQPQHF.

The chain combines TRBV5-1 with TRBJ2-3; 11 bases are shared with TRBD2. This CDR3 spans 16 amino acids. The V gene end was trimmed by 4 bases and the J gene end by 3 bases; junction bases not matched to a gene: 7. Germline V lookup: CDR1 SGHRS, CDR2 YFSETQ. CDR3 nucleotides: TGCGCCAGCAGCCAGACTAGCGGGACCCTGACAGATACGCAGTATTTT. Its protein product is CASSQTSGTLTDTQYF.

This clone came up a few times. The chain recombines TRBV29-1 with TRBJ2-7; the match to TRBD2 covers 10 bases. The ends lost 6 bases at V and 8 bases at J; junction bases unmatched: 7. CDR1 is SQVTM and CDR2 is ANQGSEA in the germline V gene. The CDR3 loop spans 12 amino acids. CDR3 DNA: TGCAGCGTGGCTAGCGGGAGTAGTCAGCAGTACTTC. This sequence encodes CSVASGSSQQYF.

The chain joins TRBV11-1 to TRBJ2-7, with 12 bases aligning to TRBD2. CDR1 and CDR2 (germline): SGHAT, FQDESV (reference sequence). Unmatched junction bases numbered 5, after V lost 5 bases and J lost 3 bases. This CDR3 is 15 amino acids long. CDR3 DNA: TGTGCCAGCAGCCTCCGGACTAGCGGGAACTACGAGCAGTACTTC. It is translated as CASSLRTSGNYEQYF.

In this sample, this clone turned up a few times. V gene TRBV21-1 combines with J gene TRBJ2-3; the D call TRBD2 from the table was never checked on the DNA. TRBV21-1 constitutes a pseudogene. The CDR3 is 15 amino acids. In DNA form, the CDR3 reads TGTGCCAGCAGCAAGCTAATTTGTGGCACAGATACGCAGTATTTT. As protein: CASSKLICGTDTQYF.

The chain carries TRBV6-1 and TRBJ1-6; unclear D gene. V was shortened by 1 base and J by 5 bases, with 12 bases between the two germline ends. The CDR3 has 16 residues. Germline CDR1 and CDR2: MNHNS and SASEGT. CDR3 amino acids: CASSEVWARNNSPLHF. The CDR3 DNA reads TGTGCCAGCAGTGAAGTTTGGGCTCGGAATAATTCACCCCTCCACTTT.

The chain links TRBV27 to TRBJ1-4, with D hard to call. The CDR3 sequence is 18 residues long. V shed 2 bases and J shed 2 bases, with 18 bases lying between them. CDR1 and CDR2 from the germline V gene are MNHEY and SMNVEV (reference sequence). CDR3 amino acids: CASSLDSPGSRTNEKLFF. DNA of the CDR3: TGTGCCAGCAGTTTAGATTCTCCCGGGAGCAGGACTAATGAAAAACTGTTTTTT.

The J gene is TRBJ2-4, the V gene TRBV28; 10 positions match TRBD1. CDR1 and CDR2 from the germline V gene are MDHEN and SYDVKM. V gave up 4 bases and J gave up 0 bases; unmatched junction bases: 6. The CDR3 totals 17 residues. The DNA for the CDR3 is TGTGCCAGCAGTTGGCCGGGACAGGGGATAGCCAAAAACATTCAGTACTTC. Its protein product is CASSWPGQGIAKNIQYF.

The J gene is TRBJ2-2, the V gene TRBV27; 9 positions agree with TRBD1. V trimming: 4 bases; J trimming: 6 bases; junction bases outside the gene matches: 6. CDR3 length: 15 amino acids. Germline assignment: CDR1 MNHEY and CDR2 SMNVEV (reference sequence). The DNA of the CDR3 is TGTGCCAGCAGTTCCGGGACAGGGTTCGCCGGGGAGCTGTTTTTT. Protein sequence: CASSSGTGFAGELFF.

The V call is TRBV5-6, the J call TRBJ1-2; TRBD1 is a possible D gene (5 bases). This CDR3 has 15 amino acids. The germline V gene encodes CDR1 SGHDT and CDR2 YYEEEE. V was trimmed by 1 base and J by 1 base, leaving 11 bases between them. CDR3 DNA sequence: TGTGCCAGCAGCTTGTTGCCGACAGTTAACTATGGCTACACCTTC. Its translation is CASSLLPTVNYGYTF.

CDR3 DNA sequence: TGTGCCAGCAGCTTCGCGCAGGGTGTGGGGGCCAACGTCCTGACTTTC. It is translated as CASSFAQGVGANVLTF. J is TRBJ2-6 and V is TRBV5-4; a weak D match, TRBD1 (5 bases). Germline CDR1 is SGHNT and CDR2 is YYREEE (reference sequence). CDR3 length: 16 amino acids. Trimming cost V 2 bases and J 4 bases, with 13 bases left between them.

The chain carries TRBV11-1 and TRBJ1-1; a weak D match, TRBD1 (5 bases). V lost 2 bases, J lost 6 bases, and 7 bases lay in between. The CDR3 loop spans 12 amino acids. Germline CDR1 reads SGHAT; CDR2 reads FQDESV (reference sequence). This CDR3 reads CASSLSRAEAFF. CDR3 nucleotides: TGTGCCAGCAGCTTATCCAGGGCTGAAGCTTTCTTT.

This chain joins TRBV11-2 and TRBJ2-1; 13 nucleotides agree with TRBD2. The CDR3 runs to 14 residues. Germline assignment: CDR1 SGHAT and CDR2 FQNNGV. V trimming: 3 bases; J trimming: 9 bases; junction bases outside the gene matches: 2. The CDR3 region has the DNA TGTGCCAGCAGCTTGGGGACTAGCGGGGCTGAGCAGTTCTTC. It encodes CASSLGTSGAEQFF.

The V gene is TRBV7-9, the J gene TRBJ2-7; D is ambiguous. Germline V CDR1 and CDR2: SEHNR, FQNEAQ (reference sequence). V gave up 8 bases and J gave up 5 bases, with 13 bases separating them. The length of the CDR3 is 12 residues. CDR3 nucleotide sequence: TGTGCCAGCGTTCCCCAATCCCACGAGCAGTACTTC. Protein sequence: CASVPQSHEQYF.

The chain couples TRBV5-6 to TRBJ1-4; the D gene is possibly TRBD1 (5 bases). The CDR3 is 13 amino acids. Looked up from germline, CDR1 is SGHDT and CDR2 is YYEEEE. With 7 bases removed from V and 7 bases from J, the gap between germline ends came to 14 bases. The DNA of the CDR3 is TGTGCCAGCGCATTTCTGGGGGGTGAAAAACTGTTTTTT. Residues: CASAFLGGEKLFF.

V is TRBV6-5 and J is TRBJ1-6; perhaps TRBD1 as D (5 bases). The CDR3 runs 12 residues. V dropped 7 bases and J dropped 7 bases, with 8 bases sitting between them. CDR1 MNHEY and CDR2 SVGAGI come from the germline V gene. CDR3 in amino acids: CASKTANSPLHF. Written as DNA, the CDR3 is TGTGCCAGCAAGACAGCAAATTCACCCCTCCACTTT.

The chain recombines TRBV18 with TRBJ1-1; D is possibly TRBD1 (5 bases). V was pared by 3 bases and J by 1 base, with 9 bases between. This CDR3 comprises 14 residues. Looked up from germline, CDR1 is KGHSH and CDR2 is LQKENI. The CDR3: CASSPARANTEAFF. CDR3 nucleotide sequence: TGTGCCAGCTCACCGGCCAGGGCGAACACTGAAGCTTTCTTT.

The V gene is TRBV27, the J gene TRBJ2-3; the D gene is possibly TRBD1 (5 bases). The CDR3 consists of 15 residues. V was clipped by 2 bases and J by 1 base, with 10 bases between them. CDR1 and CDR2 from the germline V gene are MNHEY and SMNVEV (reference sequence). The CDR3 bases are TGTGCCAGCAGTTTACAGGGTGATGGCACAGATACGCAGTATTTT. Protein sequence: CASSLQGDGTDTQYF.

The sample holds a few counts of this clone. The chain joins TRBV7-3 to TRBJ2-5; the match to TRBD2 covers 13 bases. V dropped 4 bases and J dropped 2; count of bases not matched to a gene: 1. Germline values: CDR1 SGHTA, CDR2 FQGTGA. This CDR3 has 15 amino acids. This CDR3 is CASSSGLAGQETQYF. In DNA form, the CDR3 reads TGTGCCAGCAGCTCGGGACTAGCGGGACAAGAGACCCAGTACTTC.

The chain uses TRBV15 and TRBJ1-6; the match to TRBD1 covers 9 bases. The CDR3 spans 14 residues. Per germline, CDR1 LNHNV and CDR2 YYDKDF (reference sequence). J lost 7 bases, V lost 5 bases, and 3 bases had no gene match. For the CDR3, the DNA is TGTGCCACCAGCCCGACAGGGGGAAATTCACCCCTCCACTTT. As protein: CATSPTGGNSPLHF.

The CDR3 sequence: CASRSRDQETQYF. As DNA, the CDR3 is TGTGCCAGCCGGAGCCGGGACCAAGAGACCCAGTACTTC. The V gene is TRBV27, the J gene TRBJ2-5; no reliable D call. Between the trimmed V and J ends, which lost 8 bases and 0 bases, there was a span of 10 bases. Germline CDR1 MNHEY, CDR2 SMNVEV (reference sequence). CDR3 length: 13 amino acids.

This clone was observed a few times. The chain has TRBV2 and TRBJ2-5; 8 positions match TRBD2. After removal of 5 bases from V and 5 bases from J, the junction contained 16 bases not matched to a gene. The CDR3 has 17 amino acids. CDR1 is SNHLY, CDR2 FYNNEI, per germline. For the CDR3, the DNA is TGTGCCAGCAGTAGAGAAGCTAGCGGGTATATAGCTGAGACCCAGTACTTC. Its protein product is CASSREASGYIAETQYF.

In DNA, the CDR3 is TGTGCCAGCAGCCTAGCGGGGGTGTCGACAGATACGCAGTATTTT. Residues: CASSLAGVSTDTQYF. The rearrangement joins TRBV2 to TRBJ2-3; 10 bases are shared with TRBD2. CDR1 and CDR2 (germline): SNHLY, FYNNEI. The CDR3 length is 15 residues. J lost 3 bases, V lost 6 bases, and 6 bases had no gene match.

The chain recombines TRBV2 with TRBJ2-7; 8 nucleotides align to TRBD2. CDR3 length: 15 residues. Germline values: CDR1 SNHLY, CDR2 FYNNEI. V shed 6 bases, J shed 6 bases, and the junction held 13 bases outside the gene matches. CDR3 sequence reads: CASSASGGPLLEQYV. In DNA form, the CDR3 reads TGTGCCAGCAGCGCATCGGGGGGGCCCCTCCTCGAGCAGTACGTC.

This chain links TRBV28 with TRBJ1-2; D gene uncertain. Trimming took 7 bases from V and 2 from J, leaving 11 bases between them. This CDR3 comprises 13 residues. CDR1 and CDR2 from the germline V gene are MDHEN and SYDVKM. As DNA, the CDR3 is TGTGCCAGCATAAGAGATCTCAACTATGGCTACACCTTC. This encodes CASIRDLNYGYTF.

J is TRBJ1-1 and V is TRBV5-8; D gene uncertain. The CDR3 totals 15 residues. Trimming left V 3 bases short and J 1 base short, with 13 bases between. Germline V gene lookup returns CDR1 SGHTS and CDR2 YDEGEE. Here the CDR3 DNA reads TGTGCCAGCAGCTCCGTAGGAGGGTGGAACACTGAAGCTTTCTTT. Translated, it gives CASSSVGGWNTEAFF.

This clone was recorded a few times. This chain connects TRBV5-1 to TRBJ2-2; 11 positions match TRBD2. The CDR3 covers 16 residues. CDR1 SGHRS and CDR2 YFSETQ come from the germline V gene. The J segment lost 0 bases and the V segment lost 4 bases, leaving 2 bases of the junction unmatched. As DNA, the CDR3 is TGCGCCAGCAGCCTACTAGCGGGGGCGAACACCGGGGAGCTGTTTTTT. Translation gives CASSLLAGANTGELFF. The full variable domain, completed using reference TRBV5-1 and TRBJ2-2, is KAGVTQTPRYLIKTRGQQVTLSCSPISGHRSVSWYQQTPGQGLQFLFEYFSETQRNKGNFPGRFSGRQFSNSRSEMNVSTLELGDSALYLCASSLLAGANTGELFFGEGSRLTVL.

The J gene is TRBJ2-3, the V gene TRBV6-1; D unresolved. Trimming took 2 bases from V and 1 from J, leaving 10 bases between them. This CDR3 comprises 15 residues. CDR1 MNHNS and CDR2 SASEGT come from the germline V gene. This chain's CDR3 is CASSESIGGTDTQYF. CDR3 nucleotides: TGTGCCAGCAGTGAAAGCATTGGTGGCACAGATACGCAGTATTTT.

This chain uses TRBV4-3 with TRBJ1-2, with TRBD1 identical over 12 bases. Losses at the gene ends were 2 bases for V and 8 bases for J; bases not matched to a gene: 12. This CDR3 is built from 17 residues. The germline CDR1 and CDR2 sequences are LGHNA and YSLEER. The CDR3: CASSQYGPGQGAIGYTF. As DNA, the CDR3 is TGCGCCAGCAGCCAATACGGCCCGGGACAGGGGGCGATCGGCTACACCTTC.